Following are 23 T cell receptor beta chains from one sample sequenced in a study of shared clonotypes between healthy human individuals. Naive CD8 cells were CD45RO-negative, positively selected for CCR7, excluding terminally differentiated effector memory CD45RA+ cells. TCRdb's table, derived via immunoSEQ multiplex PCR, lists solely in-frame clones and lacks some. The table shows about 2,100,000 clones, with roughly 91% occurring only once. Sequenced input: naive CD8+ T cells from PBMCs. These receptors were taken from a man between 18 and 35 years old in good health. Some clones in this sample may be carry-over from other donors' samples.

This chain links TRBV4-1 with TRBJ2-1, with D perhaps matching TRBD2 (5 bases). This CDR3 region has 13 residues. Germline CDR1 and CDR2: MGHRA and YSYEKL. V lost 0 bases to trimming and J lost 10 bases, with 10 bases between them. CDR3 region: CASSQDGLTEQFF. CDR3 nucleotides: TGCGCCAGCAGCCAAGATGGACTCACCGAGCAGTTCTTC.

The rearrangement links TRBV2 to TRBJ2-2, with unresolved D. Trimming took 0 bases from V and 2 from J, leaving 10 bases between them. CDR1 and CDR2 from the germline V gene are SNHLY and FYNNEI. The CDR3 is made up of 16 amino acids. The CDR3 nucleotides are TGTGCCAGCAGTGAAGCGCTTACTTTTAACACCGGGGAGCTGTTTTTT. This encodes CASSEALTFNTGELFF.

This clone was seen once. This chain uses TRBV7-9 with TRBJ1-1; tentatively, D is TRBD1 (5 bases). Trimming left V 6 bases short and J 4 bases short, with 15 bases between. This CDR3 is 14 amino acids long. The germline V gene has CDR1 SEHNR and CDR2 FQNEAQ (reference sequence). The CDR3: CASRAAGRSTEAFF. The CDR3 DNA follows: TGTGCCAGCAGGGCAGCGGGACGGTCCACTGAAGCTTTCTTT.

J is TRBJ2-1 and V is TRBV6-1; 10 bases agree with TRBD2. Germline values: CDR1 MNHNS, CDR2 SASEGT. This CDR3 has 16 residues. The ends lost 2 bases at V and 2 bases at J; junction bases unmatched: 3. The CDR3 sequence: CASSESSGRTYNEQFF. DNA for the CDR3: TGTGCCAGCAGTGAATCTAGCGGGAGAACCTACAATGAGCAGTTCTTC.

CDR3: CASSQDPPANHFSGANVLTF. The CDR3 coding sequence is TGCGCCAGCAGCCAAGATCCCCCCGCGAACCACTTCTCTGGGGCCAACGTCCTGACTTTC. The chain has TRBV4-3 and TRBJ2-6; D unclear. Germline-derived CDR1 and CDR2 are LGHNA and YSLEER. V lost 0 bases and J lost 0, with 18 bases in between. This CDR3 is built from 20 residues.

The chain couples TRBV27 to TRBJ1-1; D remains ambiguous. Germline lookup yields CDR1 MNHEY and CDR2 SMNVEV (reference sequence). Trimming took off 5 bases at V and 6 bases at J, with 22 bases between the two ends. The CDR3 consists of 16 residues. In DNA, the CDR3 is TGTGCCAGCAGTCCAGGTTTAACTGGGGAGATCGCTGAAGCTTTCTTT. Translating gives CASSPGLTGEIAEAFF.

The CDR3 here is CASSAPDESYEQYF. In DNA form, the CDR3 reads TGTGCCAGCAGCGCCCCTGATGAGAGCTACGAGCAGTACTTC. This rearrangement joins TRBV9 to TRBJ2-7; D gene unclear. Trimming cost V 3 bases and J 3 bases, with 13 bases left between them. This CDR3 region has 14 residues. Germline V gene sequence: CDR1 SGDLS, CDR2 YYNGEE. Full variable domain (remainder filled in from reference TRBV9 and TRBJ2-7): DSGVTQTPKHLITATGQRVTLRCSPRSGDLSVYWYQQSLDQGLQFLIQYYNGEERAKGNILERFSAQQFPDLHSELNLSSLELGDSALYFCASSAPDESYEQYFGPGTRLTVT.

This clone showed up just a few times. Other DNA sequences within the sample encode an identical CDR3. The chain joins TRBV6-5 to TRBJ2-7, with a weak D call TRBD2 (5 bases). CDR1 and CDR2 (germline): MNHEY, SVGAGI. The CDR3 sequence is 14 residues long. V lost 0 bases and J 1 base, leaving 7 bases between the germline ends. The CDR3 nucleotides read TGTGCCAGCAGTTACTCGAGAGGGTCCTACGAGCAGTACTTC. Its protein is CASSYSRGSYEQYF.

CDR3 nucleotide sequence: TGTGCCAGCAGTTTCGGGGGTTTTTTGGATGGCTACACCTTC. It is translated as CASSFGGFLDGYTF. This chain uses TRBV27 with TRBJ1-2, with D perhaps TRBD1 (5 bases). Per germline, CDR1 MNHEY and CDR2 SMNVEV (reference sequence). This CDR3 is 14 amino acids long. V shed 3 bases and J shed 6 bases, with 14 bases lying between them.

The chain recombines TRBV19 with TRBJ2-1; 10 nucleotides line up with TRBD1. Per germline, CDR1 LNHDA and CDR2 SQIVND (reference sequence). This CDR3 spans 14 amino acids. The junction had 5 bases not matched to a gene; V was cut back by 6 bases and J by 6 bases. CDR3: CASRSRDRGNEQFF. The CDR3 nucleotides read TGTGCCAGTAGAAGCCGGGACAGGGGCAATGAGCAGTTCTTC.

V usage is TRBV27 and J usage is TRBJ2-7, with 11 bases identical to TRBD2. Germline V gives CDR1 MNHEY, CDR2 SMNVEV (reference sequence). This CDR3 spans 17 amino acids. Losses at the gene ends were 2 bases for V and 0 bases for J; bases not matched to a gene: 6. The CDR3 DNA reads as TGTGCCAGCAGTTTACTTGCGACTAGCGGGGTCTCCTACGAGCAGTACTTC. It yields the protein CASSLLATSGVSYEQYF.

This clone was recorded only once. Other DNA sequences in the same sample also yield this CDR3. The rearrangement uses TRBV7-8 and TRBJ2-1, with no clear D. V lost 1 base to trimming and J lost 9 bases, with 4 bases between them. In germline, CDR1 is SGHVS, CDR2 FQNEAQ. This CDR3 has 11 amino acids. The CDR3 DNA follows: TGTGCCAGCAGCTTAGGAGTTGAGCAGTTCTTC. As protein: CASSLGVEQFF.

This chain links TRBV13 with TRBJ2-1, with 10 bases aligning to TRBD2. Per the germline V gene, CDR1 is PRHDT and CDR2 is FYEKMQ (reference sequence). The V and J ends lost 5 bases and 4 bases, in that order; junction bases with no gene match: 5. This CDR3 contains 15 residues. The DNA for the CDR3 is TGTGCCAGCAGCGCCCGACTAGCGGGTTACAATGAGCAGTTCTTC. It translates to CASSARLAGYNEQFF.

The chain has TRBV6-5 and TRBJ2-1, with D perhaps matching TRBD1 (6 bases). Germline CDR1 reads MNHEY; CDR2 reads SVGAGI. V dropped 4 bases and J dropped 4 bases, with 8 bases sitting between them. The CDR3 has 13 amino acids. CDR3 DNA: TGTGCCAGCAGTTTACAGGGTTACAATGAGCAGTTCTTC. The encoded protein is CASSLQGYNEQFF.

The DNA of the CDR3 is TGCAGCGTTCCTTCCCGGCGCGGGGCCTTTCCGTATGCTTTCTTT. Translation gives CSVPSRRGAFPYAFF. This chain links TRBV29-1 with TRBJ1-1; tentative D call: TRBD1 (5 bases). The CDR3 covers 15 residues. The germline CDR1 and CDR2 sequences are SQVTM and ANQGSEA. The germline V and J ends were trimmed by 5 bases and 11 bases, with 27 bases remaining between them.

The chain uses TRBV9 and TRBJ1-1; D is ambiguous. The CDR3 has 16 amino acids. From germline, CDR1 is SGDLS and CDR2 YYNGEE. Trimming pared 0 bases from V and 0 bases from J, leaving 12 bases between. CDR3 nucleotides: TGTGCCAGCAGCGTAGATGCAGGCTCCATGAACACTGAAGCTTTCTTT. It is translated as CASSVDAGSMNTEAFF.

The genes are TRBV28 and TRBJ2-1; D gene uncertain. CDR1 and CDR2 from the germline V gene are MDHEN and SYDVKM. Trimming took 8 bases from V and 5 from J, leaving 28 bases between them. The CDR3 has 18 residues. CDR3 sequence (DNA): TGTGCCAGCCTACCCGGAGACGGCCTATGGAATGTCCACAATGAGCAGTTCTTC. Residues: CASLPGDGLWNVHNEQFF.

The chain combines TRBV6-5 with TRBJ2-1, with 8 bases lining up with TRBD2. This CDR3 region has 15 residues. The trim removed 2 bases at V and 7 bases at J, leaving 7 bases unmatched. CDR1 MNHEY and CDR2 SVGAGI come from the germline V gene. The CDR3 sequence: CASSYRAGLGNEQFF. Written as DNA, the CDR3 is TGTGCCAGCAGTTACAGAGCGGGACTAGGGAATGAGCAGTTCTTC.

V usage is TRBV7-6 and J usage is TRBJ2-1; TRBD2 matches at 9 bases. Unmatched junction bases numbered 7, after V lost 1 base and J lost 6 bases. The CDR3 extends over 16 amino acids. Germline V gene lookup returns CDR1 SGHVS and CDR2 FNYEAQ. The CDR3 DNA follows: TGTGCCAGCAGCTTAGGGCGGGAGGGCCCTAGCAATGAGCAGTTCTTC. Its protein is CASSLGREGPSNEQFF.

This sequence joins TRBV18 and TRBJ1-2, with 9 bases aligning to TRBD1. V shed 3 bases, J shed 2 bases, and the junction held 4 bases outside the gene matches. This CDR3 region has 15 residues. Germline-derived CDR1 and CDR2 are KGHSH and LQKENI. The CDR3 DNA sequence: TGTGCCAGCTCACCCCCTGGGACAGGGAACTATGGCTACACCTTC. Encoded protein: CASSPPGTGNYGYTF.

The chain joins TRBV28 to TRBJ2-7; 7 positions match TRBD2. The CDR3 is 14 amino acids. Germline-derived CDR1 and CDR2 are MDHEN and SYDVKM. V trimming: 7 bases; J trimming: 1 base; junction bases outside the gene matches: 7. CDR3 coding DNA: TGTGCCAGCAACCCTTCGGGGGGATCCTACGAGCAGTACTTC. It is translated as CASNPSGGSYEQYF.

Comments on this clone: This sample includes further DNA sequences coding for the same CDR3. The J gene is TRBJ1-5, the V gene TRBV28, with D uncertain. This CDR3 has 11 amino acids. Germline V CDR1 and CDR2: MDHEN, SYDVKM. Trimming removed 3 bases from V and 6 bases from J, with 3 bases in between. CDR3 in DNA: TGTGCCAGCAGTTTTAGTCAGCCCCAGCATTTT. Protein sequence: CASSFSQPQHF.

DNA of the CDR3: TGTGCCAGCAGTTTTGAGCGCAGGACAGGGGGCGCGTACGAGCAGTACTTC. Protein sequence: CASSFERRTGGAYEQYF. The V and J genes are TRBV28 and TRBJ2-7; 11 positions agree with TRBD1. V lost 3 bases, J lost 4 bases, and 11 bases stayed unmatched. Germline V CDR1 and CDR2: MDHEN, SYDVKM. There are 17 residues in the CDR3. The variable domain in full, with the rest retrieved from reference TRBV28 and TRBJ2-7, is DVKVTQSSRYLVKRTGEKVFLECVQDMDHENMFWYRQDPGLGLRLIYFSYDVKMKEKGDIPEGYSVSREKKERFSLILESASTNQTSMYLCASSFERRTGGAYEQYFGPGTRLTVT.